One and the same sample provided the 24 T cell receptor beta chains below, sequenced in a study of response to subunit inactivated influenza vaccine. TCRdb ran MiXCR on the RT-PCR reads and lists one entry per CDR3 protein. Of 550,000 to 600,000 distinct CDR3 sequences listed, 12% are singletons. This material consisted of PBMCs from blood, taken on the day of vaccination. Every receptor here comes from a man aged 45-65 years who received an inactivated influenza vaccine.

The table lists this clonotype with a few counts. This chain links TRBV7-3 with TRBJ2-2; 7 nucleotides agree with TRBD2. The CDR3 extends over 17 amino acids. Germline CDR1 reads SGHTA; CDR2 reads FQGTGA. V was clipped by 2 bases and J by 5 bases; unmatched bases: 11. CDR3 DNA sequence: TGTGCCAGCAGCTTACATAGGCGCGGGAGCGGAACCGGGGAGCTGTTTTTT. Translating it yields CASSLHRRGSGTGELFF.

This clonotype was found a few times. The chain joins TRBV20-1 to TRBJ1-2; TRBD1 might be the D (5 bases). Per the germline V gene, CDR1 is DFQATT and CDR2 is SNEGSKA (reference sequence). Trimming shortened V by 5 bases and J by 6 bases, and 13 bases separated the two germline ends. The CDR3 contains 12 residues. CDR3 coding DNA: TGCAGTGCTGATAGGGTGGGGCATGGCTACACCTTC. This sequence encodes CSADRVGHGYTF.

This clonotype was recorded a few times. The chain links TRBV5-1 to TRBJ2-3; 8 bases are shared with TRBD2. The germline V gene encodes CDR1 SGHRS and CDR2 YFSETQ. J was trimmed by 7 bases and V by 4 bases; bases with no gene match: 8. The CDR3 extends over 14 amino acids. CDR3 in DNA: TGCGCCAGCAGCACTAGCGGTCCTTCCAATACGCAGTATTTT. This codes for CASSTSGPSNTQYF.

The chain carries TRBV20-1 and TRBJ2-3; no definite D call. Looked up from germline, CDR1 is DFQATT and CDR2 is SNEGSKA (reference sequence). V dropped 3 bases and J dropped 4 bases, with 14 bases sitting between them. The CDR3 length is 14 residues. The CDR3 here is CSASFGNRADTQYF. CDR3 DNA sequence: TGCAGTGCTAGCTTTGGGAATCGGGCAGATACGCAGTATTTT.

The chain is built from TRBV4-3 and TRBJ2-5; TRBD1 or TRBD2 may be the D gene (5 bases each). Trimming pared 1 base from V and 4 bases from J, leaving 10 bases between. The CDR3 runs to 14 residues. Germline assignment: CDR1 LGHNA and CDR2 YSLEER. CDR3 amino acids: CASSQGGAGETQYF. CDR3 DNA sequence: TGCGCCAGCAGCCAAGGTGGGGCGGGAGAGACCCAGTACTTC.

The chain's CDR3 is CASSGGRDGAYEQYF. The CDR3 DNA reads as TGCGCCAGCAGCGGAGGTAGGGATGGGGCCTACGAGCAGTACTTC. The chain recombines TRBV4-3 with TRBJ2-7; tentatively, D is TRBD2 (5 bases). Germline V lookup: CDR1 LGHNA, CDR2 YSLEER. This CDR3 region has 15 residues. Trimming shortened V by 5 bases and J by 2 bases, and 16 bases separated the two germline ends.

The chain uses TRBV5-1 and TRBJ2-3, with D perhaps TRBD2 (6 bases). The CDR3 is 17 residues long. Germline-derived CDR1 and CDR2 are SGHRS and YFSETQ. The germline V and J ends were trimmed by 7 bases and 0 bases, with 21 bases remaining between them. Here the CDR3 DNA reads TGCGCCAGCGGGGGAGCTAGCGTCAAGCCTAGCACAGATACGCAGTATTTT. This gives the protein CASGGASVKPSTDTQYF. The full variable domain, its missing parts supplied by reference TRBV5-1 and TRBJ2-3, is KAGVTQTPRYLIKTRGQQVTLSCSPISGHRSVSWYQQTPGQGLQFLFEYFSETQRNKGNFPGRFSGRQFSNSRSEMNVSTLELGDSALYLCASGGASVKPSTDTQYFGPGTRLTVL.

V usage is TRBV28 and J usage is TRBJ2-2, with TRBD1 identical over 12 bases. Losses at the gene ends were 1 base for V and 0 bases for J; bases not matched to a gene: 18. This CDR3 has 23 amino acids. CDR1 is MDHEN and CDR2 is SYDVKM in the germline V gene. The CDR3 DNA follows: TGTGCCAGCAGTTTATATGGTTTTCCCCGGGACAGGGGGCGCGACGCGAACACCGGGGAGCTGTTTTTT. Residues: CASSLYGFPRDRGRDANTGELFF.

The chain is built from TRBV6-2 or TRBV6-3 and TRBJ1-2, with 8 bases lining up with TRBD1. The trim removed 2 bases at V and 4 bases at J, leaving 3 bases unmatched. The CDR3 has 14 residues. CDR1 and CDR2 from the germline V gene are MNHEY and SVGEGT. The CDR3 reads CASSYPDRGYGYTF. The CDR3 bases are TGTGCCAGCAGTTACCCAGACAGGGGCTATGGCTACACCTTC.

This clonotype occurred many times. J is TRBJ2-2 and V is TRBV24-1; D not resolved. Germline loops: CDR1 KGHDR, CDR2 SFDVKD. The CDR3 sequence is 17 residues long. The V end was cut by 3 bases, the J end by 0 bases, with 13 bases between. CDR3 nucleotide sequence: TGTGCCACCAGTGATCCCAAGGACGGTACGAACACCGGGGAGCTGTTTTTT. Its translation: CATSDPKDGTNTGELFF.

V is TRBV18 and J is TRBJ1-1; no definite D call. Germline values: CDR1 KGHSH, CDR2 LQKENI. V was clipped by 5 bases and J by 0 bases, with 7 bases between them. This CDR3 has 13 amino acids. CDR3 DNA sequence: TGTGCCAGCTCAGCGGGAGTGAACACTGAAGCTTTCTTT. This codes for CASSAGVNTEAFF.

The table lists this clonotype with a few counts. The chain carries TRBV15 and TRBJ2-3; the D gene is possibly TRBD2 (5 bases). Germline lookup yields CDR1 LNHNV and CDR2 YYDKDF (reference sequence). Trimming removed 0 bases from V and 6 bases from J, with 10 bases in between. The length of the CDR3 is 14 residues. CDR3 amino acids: CATSRDTSRDTQYF. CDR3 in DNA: TGTGCCACCAGCAGAGATACTAGTAGGGATACGCAGTATTTT.

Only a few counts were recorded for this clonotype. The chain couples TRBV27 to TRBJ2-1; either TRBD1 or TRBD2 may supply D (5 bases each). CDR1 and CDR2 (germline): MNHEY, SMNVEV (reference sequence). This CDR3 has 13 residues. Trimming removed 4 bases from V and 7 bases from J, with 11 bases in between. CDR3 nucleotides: TGTGCCAGCAGTTGGGGACCCCTTAATGAGCAGTTCTTC. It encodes CASSWGPLNEQFF.

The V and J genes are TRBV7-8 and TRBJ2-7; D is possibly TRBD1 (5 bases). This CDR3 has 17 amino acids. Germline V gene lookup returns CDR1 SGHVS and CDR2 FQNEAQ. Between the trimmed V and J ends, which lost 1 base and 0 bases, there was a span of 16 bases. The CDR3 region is CASSLEVDRFSSYEQYF. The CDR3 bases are TGTGCCAGCAGCTTAGAGGTTGACAGATTTAGCTCCTACGAGCAGTACTTC.

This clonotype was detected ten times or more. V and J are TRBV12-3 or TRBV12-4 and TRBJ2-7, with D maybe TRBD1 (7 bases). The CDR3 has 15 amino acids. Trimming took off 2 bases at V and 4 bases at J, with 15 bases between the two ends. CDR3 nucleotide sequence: TGTGCCAGCAGTTTATTCCCGACAGGGAGGTACGAGCAGTACTTC. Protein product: CASSLFPTGRYEQYF.

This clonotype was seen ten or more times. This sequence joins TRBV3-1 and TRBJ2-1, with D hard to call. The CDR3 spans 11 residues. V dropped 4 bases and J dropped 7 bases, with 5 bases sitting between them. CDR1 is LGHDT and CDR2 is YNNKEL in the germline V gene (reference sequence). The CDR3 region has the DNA TGTGCCAGCAGCCGGAGTAATGAGCAGTTCTTC. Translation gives CASSRSNEQFF.

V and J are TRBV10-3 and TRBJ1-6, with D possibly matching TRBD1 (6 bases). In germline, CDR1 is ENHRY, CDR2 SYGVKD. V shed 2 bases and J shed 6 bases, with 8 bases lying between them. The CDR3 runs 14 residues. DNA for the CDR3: TGTGCCATCAGTGAGGGACAGCCTAATTCACCCCTCCACTTT. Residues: CAISEGQPNSPLHF.

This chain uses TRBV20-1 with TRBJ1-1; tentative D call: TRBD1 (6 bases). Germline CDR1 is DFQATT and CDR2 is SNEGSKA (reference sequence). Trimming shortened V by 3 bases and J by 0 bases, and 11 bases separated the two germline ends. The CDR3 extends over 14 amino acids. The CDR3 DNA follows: TGCAGTGCTAGGTCCGGGGGGCTGAACACTGAAGCTTTCTTT. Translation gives CSARSGGLNTEAFF.

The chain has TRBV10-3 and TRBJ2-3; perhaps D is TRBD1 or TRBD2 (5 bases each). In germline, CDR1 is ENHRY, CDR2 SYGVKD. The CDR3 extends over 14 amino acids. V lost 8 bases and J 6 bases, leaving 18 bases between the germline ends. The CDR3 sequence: CAISLTGPEDTQYF. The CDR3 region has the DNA TGTGCCATCTCTCTAACGGGGCCTGAGGATACGCAGTATTTT.

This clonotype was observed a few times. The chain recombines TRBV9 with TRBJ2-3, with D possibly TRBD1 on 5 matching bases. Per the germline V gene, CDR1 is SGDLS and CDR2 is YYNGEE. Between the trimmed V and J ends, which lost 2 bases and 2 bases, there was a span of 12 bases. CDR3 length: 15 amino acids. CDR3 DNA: TGTGCCAGCAGCGTCACCCAGGGCGTCACAGATACGCAGTATTTT. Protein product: CASSVTQGVTDTQYF.

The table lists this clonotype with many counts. CDR3 in DNA: TGTGCCTGGAGTGTACACCGAGCTTTCTTT. Translating it yields CAWSVHRAFF. V is TRBV30 and J is TRBJ1-1, with D uncertain. The CDR3 totals 10 residues. Trimming stripped 0 bases from V and 10 bases from J, with 6 bases between. Germline V CDR1 and CDR2: GTSNPN, SVGIG (reference sequence).

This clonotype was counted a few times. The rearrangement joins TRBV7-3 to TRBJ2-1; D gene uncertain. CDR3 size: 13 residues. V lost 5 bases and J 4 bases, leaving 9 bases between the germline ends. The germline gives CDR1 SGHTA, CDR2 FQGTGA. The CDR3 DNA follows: TGTGCCAGCAGCGTGACCCGGTACAATGAGCAGTTCTTC. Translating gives CASSVTRYNEQFF.

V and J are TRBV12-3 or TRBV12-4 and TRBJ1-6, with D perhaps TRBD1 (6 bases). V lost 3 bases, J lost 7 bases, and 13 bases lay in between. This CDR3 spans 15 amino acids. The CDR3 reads CASSFEQGRNSPLHF. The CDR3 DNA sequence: TGTGCCAGCAGTTTCGAACAGGGACGAAATTCACCCCTCCACTTT.

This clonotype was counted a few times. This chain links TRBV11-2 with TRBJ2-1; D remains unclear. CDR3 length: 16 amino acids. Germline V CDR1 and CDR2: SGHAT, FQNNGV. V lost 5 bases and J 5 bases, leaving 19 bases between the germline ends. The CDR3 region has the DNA TGTGCCAGCAGCACCGACCGCCTGAGGTGGAACAATGAGCAGTTCTTC. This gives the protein CASSTDRLRWNNEQFF.